The rows below give T cell receptor beta chains drawn from one sample of a study of cytomegalovirus exposure and HLA in healthy donors. Generated by immunoSEQ multiplex PCR, the TCRdb table keeps only in-frame clones and is missing some. Of about 160,000 clones listed, roughly 80% are singletons. The specimen sequenced was PBMCs. The receptor source for this set is a woman between 45 and 65 years old in good health and CMV-seropositive. Each CDR3 is given with its conserved first and last residue. D genes are given only for firm matches. Not every row has a clone size; where given, it reads once, few, many or a size class.

D gene | J gene | V gene | CDR3 length | clone size | CDR3 DNA | CDR3 protein
- | TRBJ1-2 | TRBV7-6 | 12 | - | TGTGCCAGCAGCTTATCCGGGTTCGGCTACACCTTC | CASSLSGFGYTF
- | TRBJ1-2 | TRBV10-3 | 14 | - | TGTGCCATCAGTTCAGGGGACCTTAACTATGGCTACACCTTC | CAISSGDLNYGYTF
TRBD1 | TRBJ2-1 | TRBV11-2 | 12 | few | TGTGCCAGCAGCGAACAGGGGAATGAGCAGTTCTTC | CASSEQGNEQFF
- | TRBJ1-2 | TRBV30 | 12 | - | TGTGCCTGGAGTGAACAGGGCTATGGCTACACCTTC | CAWSEQGYGYTF
- | TRBJ1-1 | TRBV21-1 | 17 | - | TGTGCCAGCAGCAAAGTTAGACAGGGAAGGTCGAACACTGAAGCTTTCTTT | CASSKVRQGRSNTEAFF
TRBD1 | TRBJ1-1 | TRBV15 | 12 | few | TGTGCCACCAGCAGAGATCAGGACAGGGCTTTCTTT | CATSRDQDRAFF
TRBD1 | TRBJ2-7 | TRBV28 | 14 | - | TGTGCCAGCAGTTTTGGGACAGGGGGCGACGAGCAGTACTTC | CASSFGTGGDEQYF
- | TRBJ2-7 | TRBV28 | 11 | - | TGTGCCAGCATGAGCCTTTCACCCCAGTACTTC | CASMSLSPQYF
TRBD1 | TRBJ2-1 | TRBV4-3 | 15 | - | TGCGCCAGCAGCCCGGGACAGATGAGATACAATGAGCAGTTCTTC | CASSPGQMRYNEQFF
- | TRBJ2-3 | TRBV10-2 | 14 | - | TGCGCCAGCACGGCCGGGCTAGCAGCAGATACGCAGTATTTT | CASTAGLAADTQYF
TRBD2 | TRBJ2-7 | TRBV7-9 | 14 | - | TGTGCCAGCAGCTTGGTCGGGGGGGGTCGGGAGCAGTACTTC | CASSLVGGGREQYF
- | TRBJ2-5 | TRBV7-9 | 13 | once | TGTGCCAGCAGCTTTGGGGGCTCGGAGACCCAGTACTTC | CASSFGGSETQYF
TRBD2 | TRBJ2-3 | TRBV15 | 18 | - | TGTGCCACCAGCAGAGATCCGACTAGCGGGACATGGGCGGATACGCAGTATTTT | CATSRDPTSGTWADTQYF
- | TRBJ1-2 | TRBV9 | 16 | - | TGTGCCAGCAGCGTAGGTGGCGCGGGGGCTAACTATGGCTACACCTTC | CASSVGGAGANYGYTF
TRBD2 | TRBJ2-3 | TRBV14 | 16 | - | TGTGCCAGCAGCCAAGATCTAGCGGGAGGGTCGGATACGCAGTATTTT | CASSQDLAGGSDTQYF
- | TRBJ2-7 | TRBV6-5 | 12 | - | TGTGCCAGCAGTTCCCCCACCTACGAGCAGTACTTC | CASSSPTYEQYF
- | TRBJ2-4 | TRBV19 | 15 | - | TGTGCCAGTACCCCTGACATCCTAGCCAAAAACATCCAGTACTTC | CASTPDILAKNIQYF
TRBD1 | TRBJ1-5 | TRBV7-9 | 14 | - | TGTGCCAGCAGCTCTGGACAGGGGTTTCAGCCCCAGCATTTT | CASSSGQGFQPQHF
TRBD2 | TRBJ2-5 | TRBV5-4 | 16 | - | TGTGCCAGCAGCCGAACCGGGACTAGCGGACAAGAGACCCAGTACTTC | CASSRTGTSGQETQYF
TRBD1 | TRBJ2-7 | TRBV5-4 | 14 | - | TGTGCCAGCAGCGGGGGACAGCATACGTACGAGCAGTACTTC | CASSGGQHTYEQYF
TRBD2 | TRBJ2-3 | TRBV7-2 | 16 | - | TGTGCCAGCAGCTTAGTCGCGGGGGGGCGTACAGATACGCAGTATTTT | CASSLVAGGRTDTQYF
TRBD2 | TRBJ2-2 | TRBV9 | 16 | - | TGTGCCAGCAGCGTTTTAGGCGGGAGCGGAACCGGGGAGCTGTTTTTT | CASSVLGGSGTGELFF
- | TRBJ1-3 | TRBV7-8 | 16 | - | TGTGCCAGCAGCCTCAACCCAGTGGGCGCTGGAAACACCATATATTTT | CASSLNPVGAGNTIYF
TRBD2 | TRBJ2-4 | TRBV13 | 14 | - | TGTGCCAGCAGCTTAGGGTCGGCGGGAGACATTCAGTACTTC | CASSLGSAGDIQYF
- | TRBJ2-1 | TRBV11-2 | 13 | - | TGTGCCAGCAGCTCCGGGATCCTGAATGAGCAGTTCTTC | CASSSGILNEQFF
- | TRBJ2-7 | TRBV2 | 11 | - | TGTGCCAGCAGGCTTTGGGACACCCGGCACTTC | CASRLWDTRHF
- | TRBJ2-7 | TRBV4-2 | 16 | - | TGTGCCAGCAGCCCTAAGGGGCTAGGGGCCGGCTACGAGCAGTACTTC | CASSPKGLGAGYEQYF
- | TRBJ2-7 | TRBV11-1 | 12 | - | TGTGCCAGCAGCCCCCGAGCCTACGAGCAGTACTTC | CASSPRAYEQYF
- | TRBJ1-1 | TRBV21-1 | 11 | - | TGTGCCAGCAGCAATTGGGTACAGGCTTTCTTT | CASSNWVQAFF
TRBD1 | TRBJ1-2 | TRBV7-2 | 13 | - | TGTGCCAGCAGCTTGGGACAGTTAGGCGGCTACACCTTC | CASSLGQLGGYTF
TRBD2 | TRBJ2-1 | TRBV9 | 15 | - | TGTGCCAGCAGCGTAGGGGGAGGGGCCTACAATGAGCAGTTCTTC | CASSVGGGAYNEQFF
TRBD2 | TRBJ2-7 | TRBV5-3 | 15 | - | TGTGCCAGAATCCACGGGAGGGACCCCTCCTACGAGCAGTACTTC | CARIHGRDPSYEQYF
- | TRBJ1-4 | TRBV7-9 | 13 | - | TGTGCCAGCAGCACCGGACTCGGAGAAAAACTGTTTTTT | CASSTGLGEKLFF
TRBD2 | TRBJ2-5 | TRBV7-7 | 15 | - | TGTGCTAGCAGCTTAGGACTAGCGGGCGGAGAGACCCAGTACTTC | CASSLGLAGGETQYF
TRBD1 | TRBJ1-2 | TRBV29-1 | 12 | - | TGCAGCGTATGGGACAGGTACGGCGGCTACACCTTC | CSVWDRYGGYTF
TRBD2 | TRBJ2-1 | TRBV18 | 15 | - | TGCGCCAGCTCACCATCGGCTAGCGGGACAAATGAGCAGTTCTTC | CASSPSASGTNEQFF